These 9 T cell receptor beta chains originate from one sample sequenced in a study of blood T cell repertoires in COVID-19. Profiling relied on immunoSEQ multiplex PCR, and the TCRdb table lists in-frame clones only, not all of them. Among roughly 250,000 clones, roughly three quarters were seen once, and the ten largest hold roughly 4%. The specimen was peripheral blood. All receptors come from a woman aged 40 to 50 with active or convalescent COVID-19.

Written as DNA, the CDR3 is TGTGCCAGCAGCCAAGAAGGGGACAGGGGTAGGTATGGCTACACCTTC. Amino acids: CASSQEGDRGRYGYTF. V and J are TRBV4-2 and TRBJ1-2; 10 bases line up with TRBD1. V gave up 0 bases and J gave up 5 bases; unmatched junction bases: 6. Germline-derived CDR1 and CDR2 are LGHNA and YNFKEQ. The CDR3 is 16 residues long.

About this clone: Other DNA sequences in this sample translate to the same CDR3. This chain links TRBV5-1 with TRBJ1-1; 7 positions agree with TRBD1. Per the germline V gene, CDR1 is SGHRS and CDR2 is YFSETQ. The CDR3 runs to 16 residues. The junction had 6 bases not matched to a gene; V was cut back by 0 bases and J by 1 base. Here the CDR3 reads CASSLGQGSGNTEAFF. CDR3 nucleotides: TGCGCCAGCAGCTTGGGACAGGGATCAGGGAACACTGAAGCTTTCTTT.

CDR3 loop: CSATPAGDFGYTF. CDR3 in DNA: TGCAGCGCTACCCCGGCAGGGGATTTTGGCTACACCTTC. The chain uses TRBV29-1 and TRBJ1-2, with D possibly matching TRBD1 (6 bases). V lost 7 bases and J 7 bases, leaving 19 bases between the germline ends. Germline-derived CDR1 and CDR2 are SQVTM and ANQGSEA. The CDR3 runs to 13 residues. Together with reference TRBV29-1 and TRBJ1-2, the CDR3 gives the full variable domain: SAVISQKPSRDICQRGTSLTIQCQVDSQVTMMFWYRQQPGQSLTLIATANQGSEATYESGFVIDKFPISRPNLTFSTLTVSNMSPEDSSIYLCSATPAGDFGYTFGSGTRLTVV.

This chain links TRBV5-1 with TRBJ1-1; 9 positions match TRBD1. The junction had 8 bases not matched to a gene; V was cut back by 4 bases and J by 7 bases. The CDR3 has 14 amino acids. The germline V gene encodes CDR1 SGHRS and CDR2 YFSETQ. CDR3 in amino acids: CASSPGQGRDEAFF. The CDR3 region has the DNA TGCGCCAGCAGCCCGGGACAGGGACGCGATGAAGCTTTCTTT.

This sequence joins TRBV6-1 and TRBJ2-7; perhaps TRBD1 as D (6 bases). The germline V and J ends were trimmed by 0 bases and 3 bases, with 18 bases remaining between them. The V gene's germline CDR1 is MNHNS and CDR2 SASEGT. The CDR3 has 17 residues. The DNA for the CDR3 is TGTGCCAGCAGTGAAGCTTACTGGCAGGGGATATTCTACGAGCAGTACTTC. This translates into CASSEAYWQGIFYEQYF.

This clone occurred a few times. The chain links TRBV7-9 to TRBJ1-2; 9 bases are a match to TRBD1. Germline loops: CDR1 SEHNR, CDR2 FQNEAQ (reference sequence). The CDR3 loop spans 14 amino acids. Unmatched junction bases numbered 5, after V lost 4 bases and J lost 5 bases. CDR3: CASSSDRGWYGYTF. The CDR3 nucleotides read TGTGCCAGCAGCTCGGACAGGGGATGGTATGGCTACACCTTC.

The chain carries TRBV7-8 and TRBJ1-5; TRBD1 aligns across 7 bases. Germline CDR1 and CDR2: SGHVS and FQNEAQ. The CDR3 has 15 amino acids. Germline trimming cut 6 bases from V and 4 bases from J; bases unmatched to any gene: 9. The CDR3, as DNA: TGTGCCAGCAGGAGGGGGCGGGAAGGGAATCAGCCCCAGCATTTT. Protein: CASRRGREGNQPQHF.

DNA of the CDR3: TGCGCCAGCAGCTTGGGGCAGGACTTTCAAGAGACCCAGTACTTC. Amino acid sequence: CASSLGQDFQETQYF. This chain links TRBV5-1 with TRBJ2-5; maybe TRBD2 (5 bases). The CDR3 covers 15 residues. Germline lookup yields CDR1 SGHRS and CDR2 YFSETQ. With 0 bases removed from V and 2 bases from J, the gap between germline ends came to 11 bases.

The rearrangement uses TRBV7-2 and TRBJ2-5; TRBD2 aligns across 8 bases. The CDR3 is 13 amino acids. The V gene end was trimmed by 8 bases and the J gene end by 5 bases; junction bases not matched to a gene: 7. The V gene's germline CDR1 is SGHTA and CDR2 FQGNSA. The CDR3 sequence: CASGRGARETQYF. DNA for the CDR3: TGTGCCAGCGGGCGGGGGGCCCGGGAGACCCAGTACTTC.